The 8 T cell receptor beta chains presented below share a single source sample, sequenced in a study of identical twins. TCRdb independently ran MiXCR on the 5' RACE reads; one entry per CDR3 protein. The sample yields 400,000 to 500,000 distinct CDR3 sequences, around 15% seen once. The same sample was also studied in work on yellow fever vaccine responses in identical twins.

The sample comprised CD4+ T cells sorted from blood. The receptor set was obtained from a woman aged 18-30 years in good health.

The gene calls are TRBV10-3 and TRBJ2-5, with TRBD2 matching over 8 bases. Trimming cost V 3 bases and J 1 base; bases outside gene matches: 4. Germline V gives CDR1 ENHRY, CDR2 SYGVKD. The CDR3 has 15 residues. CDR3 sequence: CAISDGGGTQETQYF. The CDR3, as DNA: TGTGCCATCAGTGATGGCGGGGGGACCCAAGAGACCCAGTACTTC.

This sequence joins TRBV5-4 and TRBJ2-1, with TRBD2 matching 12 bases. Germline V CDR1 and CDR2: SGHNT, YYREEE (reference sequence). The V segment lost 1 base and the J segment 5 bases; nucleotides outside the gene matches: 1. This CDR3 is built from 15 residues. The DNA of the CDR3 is TGTGCCAGCAGCTTGCCTAGCGGGGGGGACAATGAGCAGTTCTTC. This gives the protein CASSLPSGGDNEQFF.

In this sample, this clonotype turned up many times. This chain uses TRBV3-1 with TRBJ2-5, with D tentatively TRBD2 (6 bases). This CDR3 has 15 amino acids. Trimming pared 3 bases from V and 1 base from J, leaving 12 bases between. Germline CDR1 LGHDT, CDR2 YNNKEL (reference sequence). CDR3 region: CASSHGLSPQETQYF. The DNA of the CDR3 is TGTGCCAGCAGCCATGGACTATCTCCCCAAGAGACCCAGTACTTC.

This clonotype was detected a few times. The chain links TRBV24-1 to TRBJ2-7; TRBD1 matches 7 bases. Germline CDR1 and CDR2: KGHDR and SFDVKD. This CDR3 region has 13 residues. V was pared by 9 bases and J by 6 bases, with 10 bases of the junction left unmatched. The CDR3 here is CATGPGQRSEQYF. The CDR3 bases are TGTGCCACCGGTCCGGGACAGCGCAGCGAGCAGTACTTC.

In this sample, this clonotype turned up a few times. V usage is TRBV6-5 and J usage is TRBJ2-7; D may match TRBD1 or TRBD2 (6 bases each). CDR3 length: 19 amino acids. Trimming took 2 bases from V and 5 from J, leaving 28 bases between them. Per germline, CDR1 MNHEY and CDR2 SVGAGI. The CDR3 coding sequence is TGTGCCAGCAGTTACCCTGGTAATATGGGGGGCAAGGTAGCCCACGAGCAGTACTTC. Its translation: CASSYPGNMGGKVAHEQYF.

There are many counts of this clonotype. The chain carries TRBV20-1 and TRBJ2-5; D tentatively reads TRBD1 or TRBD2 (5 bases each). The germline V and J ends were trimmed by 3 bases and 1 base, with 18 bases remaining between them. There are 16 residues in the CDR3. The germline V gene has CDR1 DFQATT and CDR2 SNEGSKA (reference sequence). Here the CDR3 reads CSASPRGRGAQETQYF. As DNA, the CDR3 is TGCAGTGCTAGCCCCCGGGGAAGGGGAGCCCAAGAGACCCAGTACTTC.

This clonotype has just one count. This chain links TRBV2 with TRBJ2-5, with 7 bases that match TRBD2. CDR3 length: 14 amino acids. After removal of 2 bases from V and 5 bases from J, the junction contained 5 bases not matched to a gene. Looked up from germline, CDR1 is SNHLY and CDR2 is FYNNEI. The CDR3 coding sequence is TGTGCCAGCAGTGAACGAGCGGGAACGGAGACCCAGTACTTC. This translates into CASSERAGTETQYF. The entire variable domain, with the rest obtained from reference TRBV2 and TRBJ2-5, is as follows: EPEVTQTPSHQVTQMGQEVILRCVPISNHLYFYWYRQILGQKVEFLVSFYNNEISEKSEIFDDQFSVERPDGSNFTLKIRSTKLEDSAMYFCASSERAGTETQYFGPGTRLLVL.

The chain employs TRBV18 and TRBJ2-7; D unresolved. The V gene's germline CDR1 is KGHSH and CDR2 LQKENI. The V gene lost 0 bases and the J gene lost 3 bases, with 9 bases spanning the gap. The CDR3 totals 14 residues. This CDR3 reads CASSPPSAIYEQYF. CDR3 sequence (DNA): TGTGCCAGCTCACCACCATCCGCCATCTACGAGCAGTACTTC.